The TCR beta chain described here comes from a study of blood T cell repertoires in COVID-19. Only in-frame clones appear in the TCRdb table, and some are missing; sequencing was by immunoSEQ multiplex PCR. The table shows more than 250,000 clones, with 70% to 90% occurring only once. CDR1 is KGHSH, CDR2 LQKENI, per germline. This CDR3 has 14 residues. Trimming removed 5 bases at V and 3 bases at J, with 8 bases between. This TCR was sampled from a woman in her 30s who had recovered from COVID-19. V and J are TRBV18 and TRBJ2-6; possibly TRBD1 for D (5 bases). Sequencing was carried out using PBMCs or T cells enriched from blood (not recorded which). The CDR3 sequence: CASSGAYGANVLTF. DNA of the CDR3: TGTGCCAGCTCAGGGGCTTATGGGGCCAACGTCCTGACTTTC.